Shown below are 20 T cell receptor beta chains from a single sample sequenced in a study of PD-L1 blockade in urothelial cancer. Measured with immunoSEQ multiplex PCR; TCRdb has only the in-frame clones, and not every one. Among 25,000 to 35,000 clones listed, 75% to 85% were seen once. Time point described: peripheral blood 6 weeks after treatment start. This sample comprised PBMCs, obtained around atezolizumab (anti-PD-L1) treatment. The receptor source for this set is a man aged 70 or older with urothelial cancer.

This clone occurred a few times. V usage is TRBV6-5 and J usage is TRBJ2-7; a weak D match, TRBD2 (7 bases). V shed 0 bases and J shed 5 bases, with 17 bases lying between them. Germline CDR1 and CDR2: MNHEY and SVGAGI. The CDR3 spans 16 residues. The CDR3 coding sequence is TGTGCCAGCAGTTACTCGAGGGGGGGGAGTTATCACGAGCAGTACTTC. Translated, it gives CASSYSRGGSYHEQYF.

There are a few counts of this clone. This sequence joins TRBV2 and TRBJ1-2, with unresolved D. From germline, CDR1 is SNHLY and CDR2 FYNNEI. CDR3 length equals 13 residues. V was shortened by 6 bases and J by 2 bases, with 10 bases between the two germline ends. The CDR3 sequence: CASREQRNYGYTF. For the CDR3, the DNA is TGTGCCAGCAGGGAACAGAGGAACTATGGCTACACCTTC.

V and J are TRBV2 and TRBJ1-1, with D uncertain. Trimming left V 8 bases short and J 7 bases short, with 17 bases between. The germline CDR1 and CDR2 sequences are SNHLY and FYNNEI. This CDR3 region has 13 residues. CDR3 nucleotide sequence: TGTGCCAGCCGGGGTGGACGGATCCGTGAAGCTTTCTTT. It codes for CASRGGRIREAFF.

V is TRBV15 and J is TRBJ2-7, with D maybe TRBD2 (6 bases). Trimming left V 0 bases short and J 1 base short, with 13 bases between. This CDR3 region has 16 residues. Germline-derived CDR1 and CDR2 are LNHNV and YYDKDF (reference sequence). The CDR3 bases are TGTGCCACCAGCAGAGATCGGGGGACTGGATCCTACGAGCAGTACTTC. Protein product: CATSRDRGTGSYEQYF.

The V gene is TRBV7-9, the J gene TRBJ2-1; TRBD2 agrees at 8 bases. Germline V gene lookup returns CDR1 SEHNR and CDR2 FQNEAQ (reference sequence). Trimming took 4 bases from V and 2 from J; bases not matched to a gene: 10. The CDR3 length is 17 residues. The chain's CDR3 is CASSSLGLGLAYNEQFF. In DNA, the CDR3 is TGTGCCAGCAGCTCTCTGGGCTTGGGACTAGCCTACAATGAGCAGTTCTTC.

The chain employs TRBV6-5 and TRBJ1-1, with D maybe TRBD1 (5 bases). The CDR3 is 15 amino acids. The germline CDR1 and CDR2 sequences are MNHEY and SVGAGI. V was shortened by 5 bases and J by 0 bases, with 13 bases between the two germline ends. The CDR3: CASSPNRLLNTEAFF. The CDR3 DNA follows: TGTGCCAGCAGTCCCAACAGGTTGCTGAACACTGAAGCTTTCTTT.

This clone showed up just a few times. The genes are TRBV11-2 and TRBJ2-1, with D possibly TRBD2 on 6 matching bases. Germline CDR1 and CDR2: SGHAT and FQNNGV. V was clipped by 1 base and J by 8 bases, with 6 bases between them. CDR3 length: 12 residues. The CDR3 loop is CASSLGGDEQFF. CDR3 DNA sequence: TGTGCCAGCAGCTTAGGGGGGGATGAGCAGTTCTTC.

CDR3 sequence reads: CAWSPGLAYTGELFF. The CDR3 region has the DNA TGTGCCTGGAGTCCGGGACTAGCGTACACCGGGGAGCTGTTTTTT. The rearrangement uses TRBV30 and TRBJ2-2, with 10 bases fitting TRBD2. The CDR3 runs to 15 residues. Per germline, CDR1 GTSNPN and CDR2 SVGIG (reference sequence). V lost 2 bases and J lost 3; bases outside the gene matches: 3.

To note about this clone: One end of the junction fails to match germline, which may point to a read error. The rearrangement uses TRBV7-9 and TRBJ1-1; D is possibly TRBD1 (5 bases). Germline values: CDR1 SEHNR, CDR2 FQNEAQ (reference sequence). This CDR3 is built from 14 residues. In DNA form, the CDR3 reads TGTGCCAGCAGCTTGATCCAAAGAGAAGGGGTTCTCCTCTTT. It encodes CASSLIQREGVLLF.

CDR3 nucleotide sequence: TGTGCCAGCAGTTACTCGACGAGAGGAGGTGAAAAACTGTTTTTT. Translating it yields CASSYSTRGGEKLFF. This sequence joins TRBV6-5 and TRBJ1-4; D is uncertain. CDR3 length: 15 amino acids. With 0 bases removed from V and 7 bases from J, the gap between germline ends came to 12 bases. Germline V gene lookup returns CDR1 MNHEY and CDR2 SVGAGI.

This chain connects TRBV28 to TRBJ2-7, with 13 bases identical to TRBD2. Germline-derived CDR1 and CDR2 are MDHEN and SYDVKM. V shed 5 bases and J 5 bases; nucleotides not matched to a gene: 3. The CDR3 covers 14 residues. The CDR3 region is CASSRTSGRNEQYF. The CDR3 DNA reads as TGTGCCAGCAGTCGGACTAGCGGGAGAAACGAGCAGTACTTC.

The chain combines TRBV5-1 with TRBJ1-1; D remains unclear. Germline V gene lookup returns CDR1 SGHRS and CDR2 YFSETQ. With 0 bases removed from V and 3 bases from J, the gap between germline ends came to 12 bases. The CDR3 runs 15 residues. The CDR3 DNA is TGCGCCAGCAGCTTGGGCGGCAGAGAGCACACTGAAGCTTTCTTT. Translated: CASSLGGREHTEAFF.

This clone was observed once. The rearrangement joins TRBV29-1 to TRBJ2-7, with 10 bases that match TRBD1. CDR1 is SQVTM and CDR2 is ANQGSEA in the germline V gene. This CDR3 has 12 residues. The V and J ends lost 7 bases and 3 bases, in that order; junction bases with no gene match: 3. The CDR3 DNA follows: TGCAGCGGAGGACAGGGGGGCTACGAGCAGTACTTC. Translated: CSGGQGGYEQYF.

This chain joins TRBV25-1 and TRBJ2-3, with 9 bases lining up with TRBD2. This CDR3 spans 13 amino acids. Germline values: CDR1 MGHDK, CDR2 SYGVNS. The CDR3 DNA reads as TGTGCTGCTGGTGCGGGGGGGGTCGATACGCAGTATTTT. Its protein product is CAAGAGGVDTQYF.

The chain has TRBV4-2 and TRBJ2-7, with 8 bases lining up with TRBD1. Germline loops: CDR1 LGHNA, CDR2 YNFKEQ. V trimming: 3 bases; J trimming: 2 bases; junction bases outside the gene matches: 9. The CDR3 spans 16 residues. The DNA of the CDR3 is TGTGCCAGCAGCCACCTCGCCGGGGACAGGACCTACGAGCAGTACTTC. As protein: CASSHLAGDRTYEQYF.

The chain has TRBV27 and TRBJ1-4, with D possibly being TRBD1 (5 bases). V lost 6 bases and J lost 7, with 21 bases in between. CDR3 length equals 16 residues. Germline CDR1 MNHEY, CDR2 SMNVEV (reference sequence). The CDR3: CASSLRLGLGGEKLFF. CDR3 bases: TGTGCCAGCAGCCTCCGCTTGGGACTGGGTGGTGAAAAACTGTTTTTT. The full variable domain, its missing parts supplied by reference TRBV27 and TRBJ1-4, is EAQVTQNPRYLITVTGKKLTVTCSQNMNHEYMSWYRQDPGLGLRQIYYSMNVEVTDKGDVPEGYKVSRKEKRNFPLILESPSPNQTSLYFCASSLRLGLGGEKLFFGSGTQLSVL.

The rearrangement joins TRBV2 to TRBJ2-3, with TRBD1 identical over 7 bases. Germline trimming cut 8 bases from V and 1 base from J; bases unmatched to any gene: 21. The germline V gene has CDR1 SNHLY and CDR2 FYNNEI. There are 19 residues in the CDR3. The CDR3 region has the DNA TGTGCCAGCCCCCCTCCCCGGAACAGGGGCCCTGAGGGCACAGATACGCAGTATTTT. It encodes CASPPPRNRGPEGTDTQYF.

This chain joins TRBV5-6 and TRBJ2-1, with 8 bases lining up with TRBD2. The J segment lost 7 bases and the V segment lost 0 bases, leaving 12 bases of the junction unmatched. The CDR3 is 17 residues long. The germline V gene has CDR1 SGHDT and CDR2 YYEEEE. Here the CDR3 reads CASSLGPAGGVKNEQFF. CDR3 bases: TGTGCCAGCAGCTTGGGTCCTGCGGGAGGTGTTAAGAATGAGCAGTTCTTC.

V gene TRBV4-1 combines with J gene TRBJ2-3; D may be TRBD2 (5 bases). The CDR3 has 17 residues. Germline V gene lookup returns CDR1 MGHRA and CDR2 YSYEKL. Deletions cut 4 bases from V and 4 bases from J, with 21 bases between. The CDR3 sequence: CASSPLLRAGQADTQYF. The CDR3 DNA reads TGCGCCAGCAGCCCCCTTTTGAGGGCCGGGCAGGCAGATACGCAGTATTTT.

This clone was counted a single time. The J gene is TRBJ2-5, the V gene TRBV5-1; maybe TRBD2 (6 bases). CDR3 size: 13 residues. V lost 1 base, J lost 3 bases, and 7 bases lay in between. Germline lookup yields CDR1 SGHRS and CDR2 YFSETQ. CDR3 in DNA: TGCGCCAGCAGCTTGATAGCGGAAGAGACCCAGTACTTC. It translates to CASSLIAEETQYF. Supplemented by reference TRBV5-1 and TRBJ2-5, the full variable domain reads KAGVTQTPRYLIKTRGQQVTLSCSPISGHRSVSWYQQTPGQGLQFLFEYFSETQRNKGNFPGRFSGRQFSNSRSEMNVSTLELGDSALYLCASSLIAEETQYFGPGTRLLVL.